The T cell receptor (beta chain) under discussion was sequenced for a study of cytomegalovirus exposure and HLA in healthy donors. The study's findings and limits: Using the classifier, cytomegalovirus status was reportedly diagnosed with high specificity and sensitivity.

Germline CDR1 is SGDLS and CDR2 is YYNGEE. J was trimmed by 1 base and V by 3 bases; bases with no gene match: 2. The CDR3 contains 15 residues. The repertoire was sequenced with immunoSEQ multiplex PCR; TCRdb's copy has only in-frame clones and lacks some. This sample has about 110,000 clones, with 88% found just once. With respect to this clone: The antigen is undetermined.

What was sequenced was PBMCs. This chain links TRBV9 with TRBJ2-7; 12 bases are shared with TRBD2. The TCR originated in a woman under 30 in good health and CMV-seronegative. CDR3 protein: CASSELAGGSYEQYF. For the CDR3, the DNA is TGTGCCAGCAGCGAACTAGCGGGAGGTTCCTACGAGCAGTACTTC.